These T cell receptor beta chains were read from a single sample in a study of OX40 agonist ivuxolimab in advanced cancers. Assay used: immunoSEQ multiplex PCR; TCRdb lists only in-frame clones, some missing. The sample consists of over 60,000 clones, about 91% of them appearing once. Sequencing was performed on CD4+ or CD8+ T cells sorted from blood, taken in a trial of the OX40 agonist ivuxolimab. These receptors were collected from an adult with an advanced solid tumor such as melanoma, head and neck, liver or kidney cancer. The CDR3 runs from the conserved cysteine through the conserved F or W. Each record gives: CDR3 protein, CDR3 DNA, J gene, D gene, V gene, clone size. The D gene is left open where the match is weak. Clone size is stated in some rows and not others, as once, few, many or a class when expanded.

CDR3: CASSPRDSINQPQHF
DNA: TGTGCCAGCTCACCAAGGGACAGTATTAATCAGCCCCAGCATTTT
J: TRBJ1-5
D: TRBD1
V: TRBV18
size: once

CDR3: CASTLGTAYQPQHF
DNA: TGTGCCAGCACCCTCGGGACAGCGTATCAGCCCCAGCATTTT
J: TRBJ1-5
D: TRBD1
V: TRBV28
size: medium-sized

CDR3: CASRGTNTDTQYF
DNA: TGTGCCAGCAGGGGGACTAACACAGATACGCAGTATTTT
J: TRBJ2-3
D: TRBD2
V: TRBV6-5
size: .

CDR3: CASSYRFDSPLHF
DNA: TGTGCCAGCAGCTACAGGTTTGATTCACCCCTCCACTTT
J: TRBJ1-6
D: .
V: TRBV7-2
size: .

CDR3: CASSPFGGRNQPQHF
DNA: TGTGCCAGCAGTCCCTTTGGGGGACGCAATCAGCCCCAGCATTTT
J: TRBJ1-5
D: .
V: TRBV6-5
size: .

CDR3: CASRRTGGGEQYF
DNA: TGTGCCAGCAGACGGACAGGGGGCGGTGAGCAGTACTTC
J: TRBJ2-7
D: TRBD1
V: TRBV6-5
size: .

CDR3: CASSQDTGAQFF
DNA: TGTGCCAGCTCACAGGATACTGGGGCGCAGTTCTTC
J: TRBJ2-1
D: .
V: TRBV18
size: .

CDR3: CSVRTGETHQPQHF
DNA: TGCAGCGTCCGAACAGGGGAAACTCATCAGCCCCAGCATTTT
J: TRBJ1-5
D: TRBD1
V: TRBV29-1
size: .

CDR3: CASSPGDVETQYF
DNA: TGTGCCAGCAGTCCAGGGGATGTTGAGACCCAGTACTTC
J: TRBJ2-5
D: .
V: TRBV28
size: .

CDR3: CASSQDPTGSQPQHF
DNA: TGCGCCAGCAGCCAAGACCCGACAGGTAGTCAGCCCCAGCATTTT
J: TRBJ1-5
D: .
V: TRBV4-3
size: .

CDR3: CASRRTGSGYEQYF
DNA: TGTGCCAGCAGGCGGACAGGTTCAGGCTACGAGCAGTACTTC
J: TRBJ2-7
D: TRBD1
V: TRBV6-5
size: .

CDR3: CASSLRSESNTGELFF
DNA: TGTGCCAGCAGCTTACGTAGCGAGTCGAACACCGGGGAGCTGTTTTTT
J: TRBJ2-2
D: .
V: TRBV7-3
size: .

CDR3: CASSLPGGGQETQYF
DNA: TGTGCCAGCAGTCTCCCTGGGGGGGGACAAGAGACCCAGTACTTC
J: TRBJ2-5
D: TRBD2
V: TRBV6-5
size: .

CDR3: CASRLSWSGTGELFF
DNA: TGTGCCAGCAGACTTAGTTGGTCGGGCACCGGGGAGCTGTTTTTT
J: TRBJ2-2
D: .
V: TRBV6-5
size: .

CDR3: CASSLGLGITDTQYF
DNA: TGTGCCAGCAGCTTAGGACTAGGTATCACAGATACGCAGTATTTT
J: TRBJ2-3
D: .
V: TRBV7-2
size: .

CDR3: CASSDSGGGWEKLFF
DNA: TGTGCCAGCAGTGACTCCGGTGGGGGCTGGGAAAAACTGTTTTTT
J: TRBJ1-4
D: .
V: TRBV6-6
size: .

CDR3: CASSSRGQYF
DNA: TGTGCCAGCAGCTCCCGGGGGCAGTATTTT
J: TRBJ2-3
D: .
V: TRBV7-9
size: .

CDR3: CASSLDGTHTGELFF
DNA: TGCGCCAGCAGCTTGGACGGGACACACACCGGGGAGCTGTTTTTT
J: TRBJ2-2
D: .
V: TRBV5-1
size: .

CDR3: CASSPGGAGTDTQYF
DNA: TGTGCCAGCAGCCCCGGGGGGGCGGGCACAGATACGCAGTATTTT
J: TRBJ2-3
D: TRBD2
V: TRBV11-3
size: .

CDR3: CASTPFIDTEAFF
DNA: TGTGCCAGCACCCCTTTCATCGACACTGAAGCTTTCTTT
J: TRBJ1-1
D: .
V: TRBV6-5
size: .

CDR3: CASSLGGGGTLYEQYF
DNA: TGCGCCAGCAGCTTGGGGGGTGGTGGAACCCTCTACGAGCAGTACTTC
J: TRBJ2-7
D: .
V: TRBV5-1
size: .

CDR3: CASSYSAGYLRNEQFF
DNA: TGTGCCAGCAGTTACTCGGCGGGCTATCTACGCAATGAGCAGTTCTTC
J: TRBJ2-1
D: .
V: TRBV6-5
size: once

CDR3: CASRAQGASNEQFF
DNA: TGTGCCAGCAGGGCACAGGGGGCGAGCAATGAGCAGTTCTTC
J: TRBJ2-1
D: TRBD1
V: TRBV2
size: .

CDR3: CASSRGQGEAFF
DNA: TGTGCCAGCAGCCGCGGACAGGGTGAAGCTTTCTTT
J: TRBJ1-1
D: TRBD1
V: TRBV7-9
size: .

CDR3: CASSSGTSGLYQETQYF
DNA: TGTGCCAGCAGCTCCGGGACTAGCGGTTTGTACCAAGAGACCCAGTACTTC
J: TRBJ2-5
D: TRBD2
V: TRBV7-6
size: .